This record concerns one T cell receptor beta chain sequence. This specimen comes from a study of blood T cell repertoires in COVID-19. Some clones are missing from TCRdb's copy, which holds only in-frame ones; the method was immunoSEQ multiplex PCR. The table has 150,000 to 200,000 clones, about 90% seen once. V shed 6 bases and J shed 0 bases, with 27 bases lying between them. The CDR3 runs 20 residues. CDR1 and CDR2 (germline): SNHLY, FYNNEI. The TCR comes from a man aged 30 to 45 with COVID-19, enrolled during active disease. The chain has TRBV2 and TRBJ1-3; D perhaps matches TRBD1 (5 bases). The sample comprised peripheral blood. This chain's CDR3 is CASSELLPGLRISSGNTIYF. In nucleotides, the CDR3 is TGTGCCAGCAGCGAGCTCTTACCGGGACTCAGAATTAGCTCTGGAAACACCATATATTTT.